The 31 T cell receptor beta chains presented below share a single source sample, sequenced in a study of OX40 agonist ivuxolimab in advanced cancers. Only in-frame clones appear in the TCRdb table, and some are missing; sequencing was by immunoSEQ multiplex PCR. The sample yields about 75,000 clones, 90% seen once. The source was CD4+ or CD8+ T cells sorted from blood, collected in a trial of the OX40 agonist ivuxolimab. These receptors originate from an adult with an advanced solid tumor such as melanoma, head and neck, liver or kidney cancer.

The chain has TRBV18 and TRBJ2-5; D is undetermined. Trimming stripped 7 bases from V and 2 bases from J, with 11 bases between. This CDR3 is built from 13 residues. Germline lookup yields CDR1 KGHSH and CDR2 LQKENI. DNA for the CDR3: TGTGCCAGCTTCACCGGGCTACAAGAGACCCAGTACTTC. Protein: CASFTGLQETQYF.

The chain links TRBV30 to TRBJ2-3; weak D call: TRBD1 (6 bases). The CDR3 totals 13 residues. CDR1 GTSNPN and CDR2 SVGIG come from the germline V gene (reference sequence). V lost 3 bases, J lost 4 bases, and 11 bases lay in between. This CDR3 is CAWSRTGPDTQYF. CDR3 in DNA: TGTGCCTGGAGCCGAACAGGGCCAGATACGCAGTATTTT.

The chain combines TRBV7-3 with TRBJ2-5; D possibly corresponds to TRBD2 (6 bases). The CDR3 extends over 16 amino acids. Germline-derived CDR1 and CDR2 are SGHTA and FQGTGA. V was pared by 2 bases and J by 5 bases, with 18 bases between. CDR3 nucleotides: TGTGCCAGCAGCTTAGACACAGGACTACAGGTCGAGACCCAGTACTTC. This codes for CASSLDTGLQVETQYF.

The V call is TRBV9, the J call TRBJ2-3; D might be TRBD1 (5 bases). The CDR3 runs to 14 residues. Germline CDR1 reads SGDLS; CDR2 reads YYNGEE. Trimming pared 3 bases from V and 6 bases from J, leaving 14 bases between. This CDR3 is CASSAGHTKDTQYF. The CDR3, as DNA: TGTGCCAGCAGCGCCGGACATACTAAGGATACGCAGTATTTT.

The sample holds a few counts of this clone. The genes are TRBV10-3 and TRBJ2-7; 14 bases fit TRBD2. Trimming removed 7 bases from V and 4 bases from J; junction bases left unmatched: 12. CDR3 length equals 17 residues. CDR1 is ENHRY, CDR2 SYGVKD, per germline. As DNA, the CDR3 is TGTGCCATCACCCCCTCCGGGACTAGCGGGAGTGATTACGAGCAGTACTTC. The encoded protein is CAITPSGTSGSDYEQYF.

The chain links TRBV28 to TRBJ1-2; no reliable D call. V was cut by 3 bases and J by 4 bases, with 12 bases left in between. This CDR3 contains 14 residues. CDR1 is MDHEN, CDR2 SYDVKM, per germline. The CDR3 is CASSLVISFYGYTF. CDR3 in DNA: TGTGCCAGCAGTTTGGTGATATCATTCTATGGCTACACCTTC.

This sequence joins TRBV2 and TRBJ1-4, with D unresolved. The CDR3 is 15 residues long. Per the germline V gene, CDR1 is SNHLY and CDR2 is FYNNEI. V lost 2 bases and J 3 bases, leaving 10 bases between the germline ends. The CDR3 DNA sequence: TGTGCCAGCAGTGAACTGGGATTCGCTAATGAAAAACTGTTTTTT. Amino acid sequence: CASSELGFANEKLFF.

The genes are TRBV4-3 and TRBJ1-6; D is ambiguous. The CDR3 totals 14 residues. Per the germline V gene, CDR1 is LGHNA and CDR2 is YSLEER. Trimming removed 0 bases at V and 11 bases at J, with 11 bases between. The CDR3 loop reads CASSQDRPGAPLHF. In DNA form, the CDR3 reads TGCGCCAGCAGCCAAGACCGGCCTGGGGCACCCCTCCACTTT.

The chain combines TRBV6-1 with TRBJ2-5, with 10 bases aligning to TRBD1. The CDR3 has 15 residues. Per the germline V gene, CDR1 is MNHNS and CDR2 is SASEGT. V lost 7 bases, J lost 4 bases, and 9 bases stayed unmatched. The CDR3: CASKRGTGVGETQYF. The CDR3 DNA is TGTGCCAGCAAACGGGGGACAGGGGTGGGAGAGACCCAGTACTTC.

As DNA, the CDR3 is TGTGCCAGTAGTCTGAGCGGGAACTACGAGCAGTACTTC. It yields the protein CASSLSGNYEQYF. The chain carries TRBV19 and TRBJ2-7; 7 bases line up with TRBD2. Germline CDR1 reads LNHDA; CDR2 reads SQIVND (reference sequence). CDR3 length equals 13 residues. The V gene end was trimmed by 5 bases and the J gene end by 3 bases; junction bases not matched to a gene: 4.

The gene calls are TRBV7-2 and TRBJ1-1; maybe TRBD1 (6 bases). The CDR3 runs 17 residues. In germline, CDR1 is SGHTA, CDR2 FQGNSA. Trimming removed 4 bases at V and 5 bases at J, with 23 bases between. CDR3 sequence reads: CASSSQGLTVTGTEAFF. The CDR3 region has the DNA TGTGCCAGCAGCTCCCAGGGGCTGACAGTCACGGGTACTGAAGCTTTCTTT.

The chain links TRBV30 to TRBJ1-1; tentatively, D is TRBD1 (6 bases). There are 15 residues in the CDR3. The germline gives CDR1 GTSNPN, CDR2 SVGIG (reference sequence). Trimming took 0 bases from V and 5 from J, leaving 16 bases between them. The CDR3 DNA reads as TGTGCCTGGAGTGTAGGGGGGGTAAGTCTTACTGAAGCTTTCTTT. It specifies CAWSVGGVSLTEAFF.

This chain joins TRBV4-3 and TRBJ2-2; D possibly uses TRBD1 or TRBD2 (5 bases each). V lost 3 bases and J lost 2, with 10 bases in between. The germline V gene has CDR1 LGHNA and CDR2 YSLEER. The CDR3 extends over 15 amino acids. CDR3 sequence (DNA): TGCGCCAGCAGCCATAAGGGACGTAACACCGGGGAGCTGTTTTTT. This translates into CASSHKGRNTGELFF.

The V and J genes are TRBV19 and TRBJ2-3, with D perhaps TRBD2 (5 bases). CDR3 length: 19 amino acids. Germline V CDR1 and CDR2: LNHDA, SQIVND (reference sequence). Trimming took off 5 bases at V and 6 bases at J, with 30 bases between the two ends. The CDR3: CASSPRGTQPGFKADTQYF. CDR3 DNA: TGTGCCAGTAGTCCCCGAGGTACCCAGCCGGGATTCAAGGCGGATACGCAGTATTTT. The whole variable domain, remainder taken from reference TRBV19 and TRBJ2-3, is DGGITQSPKYLFRKEGQNVTLSCEQNLNHDAMYWYRQDPGQGLRLIYYSQIVNDFQKGDIAEGYSVSREKKESFPLTVTSAQKNPTAFYLCASSPRGTQPGFKADTQYFGPGTRLTVL.

This rearrangement joins TRBV28 to TRBJ2-7, with TRBD1 matching 12 bases. Germline V lookup: CDR1 MDHEN, CDR2 SYDVKM. V dropped 6 bases and J dropped 2; count of bases not matched to a gene: 2. The CDR3 has 14 residues. The DNA for the CDR3 is TGTGCCAGCAGGGGGACAGGGGGCGCCTACGAGCAGTACTTC. As protein: CASRGTGGAYEQYF.

V is TRBV28 and J is TRBJ2-2, with 9 bases fitting TRBD1. The V and J ends lost 5 bases and 8 bases, in that order; junction bases with no gene match: 3. CDR1 MDHEN and CDR2 SYDVKM come from the germline V gene. The CDR3 consists of 13 residues. CDR3 loop: CASSPGQGGELFF. In DNA form, the CDR3 reads TGTGCCAGCAGTCCTGGACAGGGGGGGGAGCTGTTTTTT.

This rearrangement joins TRBV19 to TRBJ2-2; D is possibly TRBD1 or TRBD2 (5 bases each). This CDR3 is 16 amino acids long. Trimming pared 5 bases from V and 4 bases from J, leaving 17 bases between. CDR1 is LNHDA and CDR2 is SQIVND in the germline V gene (reference sequence). CDR3 protein: CASSPVGGRVTGELFF. CDR3 DNA sequence: TGTGCCAGTAGTCCCGTTGGGGGACGGGTCACCGGGGAGCTGTTTTTT.

The rearrangement uses TRBV2 and TRBJ2-5; D possibly uses TRBD1 or TRBD2 (6 bases each). Per the germline V gene, CDR1 is SNHLY and CDR2 is FYNNEI. The CDR3 spans 13 residues. Trimming took 5 bases from V and 5 from J, leaving 12 bases between them. CDR3 residues: CASSQRGGETQYF. The CDR3 DNA reads TGTGCCAGCAGTCAAAGAGGGGGGGAGACCCAGTACTTC.

The genes are TRBV7-2 and TRBJ1-3; D is uncertain. The germline CDR1 and CDR2 sequences are SGHTA and FQGNSA. The germline V and J ends were trimmed by 1 base and 3 bases, with 10 bases remaining between them. This CDR3 is built from 15 residues. The CDR3: CASSLDLGFGNTIYF. DNA of the CDR3: TGTGCCAGCAGCTTAGATTTGGGCTTTGGAAACACCATATATTTT.

This clone came up once. The chain links TRBV6-6 to TRBJ1-5, with TRBD1 matching over 8 bases. The CDR3 covers 16 residues. The germline gives CDR1 MNHNY, CDR2 SVGAGI (reference sequence). J gave up 6 bases and V 4 bases, and 11 bases lay outside the gene matches. The CDR3: CASSSFQGAVGQPQHF. The CDR3 nucleotides read TGTGCCAGCAGTTCATTCCAGGGGGCTGTAGGTCAGCCCCAGCATTTT.

The J gene is TRBJ2-3, the V gene TRBV4-1; D gene uncertain. CDR1 MGHRA and CDR2 YSYEKL come from the germline V gene. Trimming shortened V by 1 base and J by 1 base, and 6 bases separated the two germline ends. The CDR3 loop spans 14 amino acids. CDR3 residues: CASSQVGGTDTQYF. The DNA for the CDR3 is TGCGCCAGCAGCCAAGTGGGTGGCACAGATACGCAGTATTTT.

This chain links TRBV27 with TRBJ2-1; 14 nucleotides match TRBD2. The CDR3 is 16 residues long. V dropped 5 bases and J dropped 9; count of bases not matched to a gene: 9. From germline, CDR1 is MNHEY and CDR2 SMNVEV (reference sequence). In nucleotides, the CDR3 is TGTGCCAGCAGTAGGCCGGGACTAGCGGGAGAAGTTGAGCAGTTCTTC. Protein sequence: CASSRPGLAGEVEQFF.

V is TRBV5-1 and J is TRBJ2-5; the D gene is possibly TRBD1 (6 bases). This CDR3 region has 14 residues. Germline lookup yields CDR1 SGHRS and CDR2 YFSETQ. Trimming cost V 4 bases and J 1 base, with 11 bases left between them. CDR3 amino acids: CASSGGQRQETQYF. For the CDR3, the DNA is TGCGCCAGCAGCGGGGGACAACGCCAAGAGACCCAGTACTTC.

The chain employs TRBV19 and TRBJ2-5; D remains ambiguous. Trimming cost V 5 bases and J 5 bases, with 12 bases left between them. Germline V gives CDR1 LNHDA, CDR2 SQIVND (reference sequence). The length of the CDR3 is 13 residues. The CDR3 bases are TGTGCCAGTAGTTCCCTAAGATCGGAGACCCAGTACTTC. Translated, it gives CASSSLRSETQYF. The full variable domain, rest sourced from reference TRBV19 and TRBJ2-5, is DGGITQSPKYLFRKEGQNVTLSCEQNLNHDAMYWYRQDPGQGLRLIYYSQIVNDFQKGDIAEGYSVSREKKESFPLTVTSAQKNPTAFYLCASSSLRSETQYFGPGTRLLVL.

The genes are TRBV18 and TRBJ1-2; TRBD1 aligns across 7 bases. Trimming cost V 1 base and J 8 bases; bases outside gene matches: 4. CDR3 size: 13 residues. Germline loops: CDR1 KGHSH, CDR2 LQKENI. The CDR3 spells CASSPLTGDGYTF. The CDR3 DNA follows: TGTGCCAGCTCACCACTAACAGGGGACGGCTACACCTTC. Supplemented by reference TRBV18 and TRBJ1-2, the full variable domain reads NAGVMQNPRHLVRRRGQEARLRCSPMKGHSHVYWYRQLPEEGLKFMVYLQKENIIDESGMPKERFSAEFPKEGPSILRIQQVVRGDSAAYFCASSPLTGDGYTFGSGTRLTVV.

The genes are TRBV6-5 and TRBJ1-1; D gene unclear. Trimming left V 5 bases short and J 5 bases short, with 12 bases between. Germline CDR1 and CDR2: MNHEY and SVGAGI. The CDR3 loop spans 13 amino acids. CDR3 amino acids: CASSRGTRTEAFF. CDR3 nucleotide sequence: TGTGCCAGCAGTCGGGGAACAAGGACTGAAGCTTTCTTT.

The chain is built from TRBV30 and TRBJ1-2; D remains unclear. Germline CDR1 reads GTSNPN; CDR2 reads SVGIG (reference sequence). The CDR3 totals 17 residues. V was pared by 0 bases and J by 1 base, with 18 bases between. CDR3 bases: TGTGCCTGGAGTGTACCAGAAGCGAGGCAGATTAACTATGGCTACACCTTC. Its translation is CAWSVPEARQINYGYTF.

The CDR3: CASSLRGAETQYF. For the CDR3, the DNA is TGTGCCAGCAGCTTGAGAGGGGCGGAGACCCAGTACTTC. The chain couples TRBV7-9 to TRBJ2-5; either TRBD1 or TRBD2 may supply D (5 bases each). The CDR3 has 13 residues. Germline values: CDR1 SEHNR, CDR2 FQNEAQ (reference sequence). Trimming removed 3 bases at V and 5 bases at J, with 10 bases between.

V is TRBV6-5 and J is TRBJ2-3, with D hard to call. The CDR3 has 15 amino acids. Per germline, CDR1 MNHEY and CDR2 SVGAGI. The V end was cut by 4 bases, the J end by 9 bases, with 20 bases between. CDR3 residues: CASSSPHVKASTQYF. In DNA form, the CDR3 reads TGTGCCAGCAGTTCGCCACACGTAAAGGCTTCGACGCAGTATTTT.

This sequence joins TRBV5-1 and TRBJ2-5; no firm D call. This CDR3 is built from 16 residues. Germline V CDR1 and CDR2: SGHRS, YFSETQ. Trimming stripped 0 bases from V and 2 bases from J, with 14 bases between. CDR3 loop: CASSLVLAPLQETQYF. In DNA form, the CDR3 reads TGCGCCAGCAGCTTGGTACTGGCCCCACTACAAGAGACCCAGTACTTC.

DNA for the CDR3: TGCAGCGTTGAACAGGGGGGAAACATTCAGTACTTC. The encoded protein is CSVEQGGNIQYF. The J gene is TRBJ2-4, the V gene TRBV29-1, with D possibly TRBD1 on 7 matching bases. Trimming stripped 2 bases from V and 6 bases from J, with 8 bases between. The length of the CDR3 is 12 residues. CDR1 is SQVTM and CDR2 is ANQGSEA in the germline V gene.